Ten or more counts support the clone carrying this T cell receptor beta chain. Antigen specificity is unknown. This record comes from a study of neurological immune-mediated disorders. The unsorted libraries originated from 2 million PBMCs kept at -80 C. cDNA synthesis was performed by 5'RACE with 10-nucleotide random UMIs. Over 190 million TCR-beta sequences from 15-18 subjects came from every sequencing run. Using its own MiXCR run on the 5' RACE reads, TCRdb lists one record per CDR3 protein. The data contain 45,000 to 55,000 distinct CDR3 sequences, 9% to 12% of them singletons. Study-level results: Private repertoires in all groups were suggested by the absence of shared CDR3 amino acid sequences among expanded clones across subjects.

The CDR3 loop spans 15 amino acids. In germline, CDR1 is SNHLY, CDR2 FYNNEI. With 7 bases clipped from V and 3 bases from J, the junction kept 10 bases outside the gene matches. Sequencing used PBMCs. The receptor was derived from a woman between 40 and 50 years old with HTLV-1-associated myelopathy (HAM/TSP). V is TRBV2 and J is TRBJ2-7; 9 bases match TRBD1. The CDR3 protein is CASTADRGYLYEQYF. CDR3 DNA sequence: TGTGCCAGCACAGCCGACAGGGGGTATCTCTACGAGCAGTACTTC. Combining the CDR3 with reference TRBV2 and TRBJ2-7 gives the whole variable domain EPEVTQTPSHQVTQMGQEVILRCVPISNHLYFYWYRQILGQKVEFLVSFYNNEISEKSEIFDDQFSVERPDGSNFTLKIRSTKLEDSAMYFCASTADRGYLYEQYFGPGTRLTVT.